The clone carrying this TCR beta chain was observed a handful of times. As yet, its antigen is unknown. The sample comes from a study of human T cells and chemical hapten exposure. MiXCR, run by TCRdb on the RACE reads, gives a single entry per CDR3 protein. Of about 350,000 distinct CDR3 sequences in the sample, about 6.9% were seen once. Noted time point: patch test 2, 6 weeks after DPC sensitization. Sample treatment: therapeutic diphenylcyclopropenone sensitization with weekly scalp DPC. Study-level results: With alopecia, donors may have immune responses unlike healthy people's.

Germline values: CDR1 LGHNA, CDR2 YSLEER. V lost 1 base, J lost 8 bases, and 18 bases lay in between. The CDR3 totals 17 residues. The source is a woman between 18 and 29 years old with alopecia areata. Some clones in this sample may be carry-over from other donors' samples. The input for sequencing was whole blood, taken in connection with sensitization to the hapten diphenylcyclopropenone (DPC). The genes are TRBV4-3 and TRBJ1-6, with unresolved D. The CDR3 DNA reads as TGCGCCAGCAGCCAAGCCCTCGATAGGACCGGGGATTCACCCCTCCACTTT. It translates to CASSQALDRTGDSPLHF.